A selection of T cell receptor beta chains follows, all from one sample in a study of T cells in Graves' hyperthyroidism and ophthalmopathy. TCRdb ran MiXCR on the multiplex PCR reads and lists one entry per CDR3 protein. Of 390,000 or so distinct CDR3 sequences in the sample, about 15% were seen once. Sequencing was carried out using blood. These receptors all stem from a young man with Graves' ophthalmopathy. The CDR3 runs from the conserved cysteine through the conserved F or W. D genes are given only for firm matches. Size is omitted from some rows. Given values are once, few, many or a class for expanded clones.

j_gene	v_gene	abundance	d_gene	CDR3aa	CDR3nt
TRBJ1-3	TRBV2	many	.	CASRTSGNTIYF	TGTGCCAGCAGGACATCTGGAAACACCATATATTTT
TRBJ2-1	TRBV6-2/TRBV6-3	few	TRBD2	CASSYRGTSGRDEQFF	TGTGCCAGCAGTTACCGCGGGACTAGCGGGAGGGATGAGCAGTTCTTC
TRBJ2-1	TRBV19	few	TRBD2	CASTSSGRHNEQFF	TGTGCCAGTACTTCCAGCGGGAGGCACAATGAGCAGTTCTTC
TRBJ1-6	TRBV7-8	.	.	CASSPNDSSYNSPLHF	TGTGCCAGCAGCCCGAACGACAGCTCCTATAATTCACCCCTCCACTTT
TRBJ2-7	TRBV19	many	.	CASSKDVVAHEQYF	TGTGCCAGTAGCAAAGACGTAGTAGCCCACGAGCAGTACTTC
TRBJ2-7	TRBV5-1	many	TRBD2	CASSLVLSGSSYEQYF	TGCGCCAGCAGCTTGGTTCTTAGCGGGAGCTCCTACGAGCAGTACTTC
TRBJ2-7	TRBV6-1	.	.	CASTFTWEQYF	TGTGCCAGCACTTTTACGTGGGAGCAGTACTTC
TRBJ1-1	TRBV18	few	.	CASSPSGAITEAFF	TGTGCCAGCTCACCCTCAGGGGCGATCACTGAAGCTTTCTTT
TRBJ2-4	TRBV6-1	many	.	CASSGEERSAKNIQYF	TGTGCCAGCAGTGGGGAAGAGCGGTCAGCCAAAAACATTCAGTACTTC
TRBJ2-1	TRBV20-1	many	TRBD2	CSAKKLAGVEQFF	TGCAGTGCTAAAAAACTAGCGGGGGTGGAGCAGTTCTTC
TRBJ1-2	TRBV5-1	.	.	CASSPNSRVLNYGYTF	TGCGCCAGCAGCCCAAACTCCAGGGTTTTGAACTATGGCTACACCTTC
TRBJ1-4	TRBV27	.	.	CASGRGGGDGEKLFF	TGTGCCAGCGGCCGTGGGGGGGGGGATGGTGAAAAACTGTTTTTT
TRBJ2-4	TRBV20-1	few	.	CSGGGGQGGNIQYF	TGCAGTGGGGGGGGGGGCCAGGGGGGAAACATTCAGTACTTC